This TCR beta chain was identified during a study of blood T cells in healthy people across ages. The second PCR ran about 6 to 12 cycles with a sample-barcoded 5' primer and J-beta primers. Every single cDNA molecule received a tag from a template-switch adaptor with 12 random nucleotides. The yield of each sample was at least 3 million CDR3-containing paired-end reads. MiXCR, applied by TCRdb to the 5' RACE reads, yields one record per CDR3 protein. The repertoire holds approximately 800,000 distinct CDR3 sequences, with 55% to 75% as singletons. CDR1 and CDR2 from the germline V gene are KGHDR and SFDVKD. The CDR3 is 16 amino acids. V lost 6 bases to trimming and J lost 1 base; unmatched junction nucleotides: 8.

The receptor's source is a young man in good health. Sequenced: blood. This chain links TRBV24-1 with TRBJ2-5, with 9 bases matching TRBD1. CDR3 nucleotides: TGTGCCACCAGTAGCCCAACGACAGGGGGCCAAGAGACCCAGTACTTC. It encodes CATSSPTTGGQETQYF.